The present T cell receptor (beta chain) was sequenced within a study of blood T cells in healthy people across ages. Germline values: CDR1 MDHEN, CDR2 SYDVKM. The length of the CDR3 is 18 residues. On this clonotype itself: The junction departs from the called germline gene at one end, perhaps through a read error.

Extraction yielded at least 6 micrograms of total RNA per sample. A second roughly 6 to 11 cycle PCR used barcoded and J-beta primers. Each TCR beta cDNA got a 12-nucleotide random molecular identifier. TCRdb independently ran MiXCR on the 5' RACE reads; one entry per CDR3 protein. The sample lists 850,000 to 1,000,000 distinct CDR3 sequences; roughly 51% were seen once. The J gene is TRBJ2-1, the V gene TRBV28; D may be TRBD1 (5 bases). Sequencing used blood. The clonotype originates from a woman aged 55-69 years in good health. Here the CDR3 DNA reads TGTGCCAGCAGGCGGCCAGCCCTAAAAAGGGGTTTTTACAATGAGCGGTTCTTC. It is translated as CASRRPALKRGFYNERFF.